These 28 T cell receptor beta chains originate from one sample sequenced in a study of CD8+ T cells in alopecia areata. Samples from alopecia areata patients were lesional scalp punch biopsies and peripheral blood. Following RNA extraction, reverse transcription yielded cDNA that acted as the sequencing template. Assay used: immunoSEQ multiplex PCR; TCRdb lists only in-frame clones, some missing. The profile shows 5,700 or so clones, less than 75% of them singletons. The specimen comprised skin, sampled at week 0. The receptors originated from a human donor with alopecia areata.

The chain joins TRBV7-2 to TRBJ2-2; tentative D call: TRBD1 (5 bases). The CDR3 length is 15 residues. Germline V gene sequence: CDR1 SGHTA, CDR2 FQGNSA. Trimming shortened V by 7 bases and J by 3 bases, and 15 bases separated the two germline ends. The CDR3 is CASTDLGAHTGELFF. DNA for the CDR3: TGTGCCAGCACCGATCTTGGGGCTCACACCGGGGAGCTGTTTTTT.

The CDR3 reads CASSPSGDTQYF. In DNA form, the CDR3 reads TGTGCCAGCAGCCCGAGCGGAGATACGCAGTATTTT. V gene TRBV7-2 combines with J gene TRBJ2-3; TRBD2 is a possible D gene (5 bases). The V gene's germline CDR1 is SGHTA and CDR2 FQGNSA. V gave up 5 bases and J gave up 5 bases, with 8 bases separating them. This CDR3 has 12 residues.

By share of the sample, this clone is medium-sized. The chain couples TRBV7-2 to TRBJ2-1; no clear D. The CDR3 is 15 amino acids. From germline, CDR1 is SGHTA and CDR2 FQGNSA. V dropped 2 bases and J dropped 1 base, with 9 bases sitting between them. This chain's CDR3 is CASSLRSISYNEQFF. The CDR3 nucleotides read TGTGCCAGCAGCTTAAGGTCGATTTCCTACAATGAGCAGTTCTTC. Full variable domain (rest looked up from reference TRBV7-2 and TRBJ2-1): GAGVSQSPSNKVTEKGKDVELRCDPISGHTALYWYRQSLGQGLEFLIYFQGNSAPDKSGLPSDRFSAERTGGSVSTLTIQRTQQEDSAVYLCASSLRSISYNEQFFGPGTRLTVL.

The genes are TRBV11-1 and TRBJ2-3; a weak D match, TRBD2 (5 bases). The CDR3 covers 14 residues. From germline, CDR1 is SGHAT and CDR2 FQDESV (reference sequence). The V gene lost 5 bases and the J gene lost 2 bases, with 11 bases spanning the gap. The CDR3 spells CASSQTTYTDTQYF. CDR3 nucleotide sequence: TGTGCCAGCAGCCAGACTACATACACAGATACGCAGTATTTT.

This clone appeared once. The chain employs TRBV19 and TRBJ1-5, with a weak D call TRBD1 (5 bases). Germline V lookup: CDR1 LNHDA, CDR2 SQIVND (reference sequence). The germline V and J ends were trimmed by 9 bases and 0 bases, with 18 bases remaining between them. The CDR3 is 16 residues long. For the CDR3, the DNA is TGTGCCAGCCGAGAAGCCGGGGGATATAGCAATCAGCCCCAGCATTTT. It specifies CASREAGGYSNQPQHF.

The chain joins TRBV7-9 to TRBJ1-1; D is undetermined. Trimming cost V 1 base and J 6 bases, with 9 bases left between them. This CDR3 contains 13 residues. The germline CDR1 and CDR2 sequences are SEHNR and FQNEAQ (reference sequence). CDR3 amino acids: CASSLDGSPEAFF. Written as DNA, the CDR3 is TGTGCCAGCAGCTTAGATGGGTCTCCTGAAGCTTTCTTT.

The chain recombines TRBV7-9 with TRBJ2-5; D not resolved. Trimming removed 5 bases at V and 3 bases at J, with 13 bases between. Germline CDR1 is SEHNR and CDR2 is FQNEAQ (reference sequence). The CDR3 is made up of 14 amino acids. Here the CDR3 reads CASSPSLGKETQYF. CDR3 DNA sequence: TGTGCCAGCAGCCCGTCCCTTGGGAAAGAGACCCAGTACTTC.

The chain couples TRBV6-5 to TRBJ1-1; D call uncertain. Germline V gene lookup returns CDR1 MNHEY and CDR2 SVGAGI. The length of the CDR3 is 14 residues. Trimming took off 2 bases at V and 1 base at J, with 8 bases between the two ends. The DNA for the CDR3 is TGTGCCAGCAGTTACACGGGCCGGAACACTGAAGCTTTCTTT. It translates to CASSYTGRNTEAFF.

The rearrangement links TRBV27 to TRBJ1-6; TRBD1 agrees at 9 bases. The CDR3 consists of 21 residues. Per the germline V gene, CDR1 is MNHEY and CDR2 is SMNVEV (reference sequence). J was trimmed by 0 bases and V by 5 bases; bases with no gene match: 17. CDR3 coding DNA: TGTGCCAGCAGTGCCCGGGACAGGGTCCTACCGAGGGGCTCCTATAATTCACCCCTCCACTTT. Residues: CASSARDRVLPRGSYNSPLHF.

V and J are TRBV5-6 and TRBJ2-3; perhaps TRBD2 as D (5 bases). The CDR3 covers 15 residues. Trimming cost V 0 bases and J 2 bases, with 10 bases left between them. Germline V gene data show CDR1 as SGHDT and CDR2 as YYEEEE. CDR3 protein: CASSLGTGFTDTQYF. CDR3 coding DNA: TGTGCCAGCAGCTTGGGAACGGGGTTCACAGATACGCAGTATTTT.

This rearrangement joins TRBV5-1 to TRBJ2-7; D remains ambiguous. This CDR3 contains 15 residues. Germline CDR1 is SGHRS and CDR2 is YFSETQ. Trimming left V 0 bases short and J 0 bases short, with 10 bases between. The CDR3 DNA sequence: TGCGCCAGCAGCTTGGAATCGCAGACCTCCTACGAGCAGTACTTC. Translated, it gives CASSLESQTSYEQYF.

V is TRBV7-9 and J is TRBJ1-5; D gene uncertain. The V gene's germline CDR1 is SEHNR and CDR2 FQNEAQ (reference sequence). The CDR3 covers 15 residues. Trimming took 4 bases from V and 2 from J, leaving 12 bases between them. The CDR3 here is CASSSDLMGNQPQHF. The CDR3 region has the DNA TGTGCCAGCAGCTCGGACCTGATGGGCAATCAGCCCCAGCATTTT.

This clone was counted a single time. This chain uses TRBV6-5 with TRBJ2-7, with 11 bases fitting TRBD1. The CDR3 is 15 residues long. V gave up 6 bases and J gave up 1 base; unmatched junction bases: 5. Germline V lookup: CDR1 MNHEY, CDR2 SVGAGI. The CDR3 protein is CASRPGDRGSYEQYF. The CDR3 DNA reads as TGTGCCAGCAGGCCTGGGGACAGGGGGTCCTACGAGCAGTACTTC.

V gene TRBV13 combines with J gene TRBJ2-7; D gene uncertain. This CDR3 region has 14 residues. Germline V gene sequence: CDR1 PRHDT, CDR2 FYEKMQ (reference sequence). V was trimmed by 0 bases and J by 7 bases, leaving 13 bases between them. The CDR3 loop reads CASSLGLSTREQYF. For the CDR3, the DNA is TGTGCCAGCAGCTTAGGCCTATCTACGAGGGAGCAGTACTTC. Together with reference TRBV13 and TRBJ2-7, the CDR3 gives the full variable domain: AAGVIQSPRHLIKEKRETATLKCYPIPRHDTVYWYQQGPGQDPQFLISFYEKMQSDKGSIPDRFSAQQFSDYHSELNMSSLELGDSALYFCASSLGLSTREQYFGPGTRLTVT.

V gene TRBV6-9 combines with J gene TRBJ2-5; D is perhaps TRBD2 (6 bases). This CDR3 contains 14 residues. CDR1 is MNHGY and CDR2 is SVAAGI in the germline V gene. V lost 3 bases and J 5 bases, leaving 13 bases between the germline ends. CDR3 nucleotide sequence: TGTGCCAGCAGTTACTCGATCGGAGGGGAGACCCAGTACTTC. Amino acid sequence: CASSYSIGGETQYF.

On this clone itself: This CDR3 is also generated by other DNA sequences in the sample. CDR3 DNA: TGTGCCAGCAGCAAACAGGGTCCGAACACCGGGGAGCTGTTTTTT. Its protein is CASSKQGPNTGELFF. V is TRBV7-2 and J is TRBJ2-2; weak D call: TRBD1 (6 bases). This CDR3 is 15 amino acids long. Germline CDR1 SGHTA, CDR2 FQGNSA. Trimming stripped 5 bases from V and 0 bases from J, with 10 bases between.

This chain connects TRBV28 to TRBJ2-1; 12 bases fit TRBD2. The ends lost 4 bases at V and 4 bases at J; junction bases unmatched: 11. In germline, CDR1 is MDHEN, CDR2 SYDVKM. CDR3 size: 18 residues. CDR3 protein: CASSSPASGGARYNEQFF. DNA of the CDR3: TGTGCCAGCAGTTCACCCGCTAGCGGGGGGGCTCGGTACAATGAGCAGTTCTTC.

The rearrangement uses TRBV7-9 and TRBJ2-1, with 10 bases aligning to TRBD1. The germline CDR1 and CDR2 sequences are SEHNR and FQNEAQ (reference sequence). V lost 5 bases, J lost 3 bases, and 16 bases stayed unmatched. The CDR3 runs 19 residues. DNA for the CDR3: TGTGCCAGCAGCACAACCGGGACAGGGGTCAAGGAGCTCTACAATGAGCAGTTCTTC. Its translation: CASSTTGTGVKELYNEQFF.

This clone was seen only a few times. V and J are TRBV5-1 and TRBJ1-1; D is perhaps TRBD1 (6 bases). Germline lookup yields CDR1 SGHRS and CDR2 YFSETQ. V lost 2 bases and J 4 bases, leaving 15 bases between the germline ends. This CDR3 has 15 amino acids. The CDR3: CASSFSSGVGTEAFF. The CDR3 coding sequence is TGCGCCAGCAGCTTCTCGTCAGGGGTCGGCACTGAAGCTTTCTTT.

The J gene is TRBJ1-3, the V gene TRBV6-5; maybe TRBD1 (5 bases). Germline-derived CDR1 and CDR2 are MNHEY and SVGAGI. Deletions cut 10 bases from V and 0 bases from J, with 16 bases between. The CDR3 totals 15 residues. Here the CDR3 reads CAISGGAFSGNTIYF. DNA for the CDR3: TGTGCCATCTCAGGAGGGGCCTTCTCTGGAAACACCATATATTTT.

A few counts support this clone. V usage is TRBV9 and J usage is TRBJ1-4; no clear D. CDR1 and CDR2 from the germline V gene are SGDLS and YYNGEE. Trimming cost V 0 bases and J 1 base, with 10 bases left between them. CDR3 length: 16 amino acids. The CDR3: CASSVGGGRTNEKLFF. The CDR3 region has the DNA TGTGCCAGCAGCGTAGGGGGTGGGAGAACTAATGAAAAACTGTTTTTT.

V usage is TRBV14 and J usage is TRBJ2-3, with unresolved D. This CDR3 has 17 residues. The V end lost 2 bases, the J end lost 4 bases, and 19 bases lay between the germline ends. Germline lookup yields CDR1 SGHDN and CDR2 FVKESK. The CDR3, as DNA: TGTGCCAGCAGCCAAATTAACCGAACCCACCCTGCAGATACGCAGTATTTT. Protein sequence: CASSQINRTHPADTQYF.

This chain uses TRBV7-9 with TRBJ1-1; TRBD1 might be the D (6 bases). This CDR3 has 12 residues. CDR1 and CDR2 (germline): SEHNR, FQNEAQ (reference sequence). V was cut by 8 bases and J by 11 bases, with 18 bases left in between. CDR3 loop: CASAQGGDRAFF. The CDR3 DNA follows: TGTGCCAGCGCGCAAGGGGGTGATCGTGCTTTCTTT.

A single count supports this clone. This clone may be a read error of a much larger clone one base away. This rearrangement joins TRBV6-5 to TRBJ2-5; D may be TRBD2 (5 bases). The V and J ends lost 4 bases and 2 bases respectively, with 8 bases between them. Germline-derived CDR1 and CDR2 are MNHEY and SVGAGI. CDR3 size: 13 residues. The CDR3 region is CASSWSGQETQYF. In DNA, the CDR3 is TGTGCCAGCAGTTGGAGCGGACAAGAGACCCAGTACTTC.

The CDR3 DNA follows: TGCGCCAGCAGTTTCGAGTATCGGAGCAATCAGCCCCAGCATTTT. This gives the protein CASSFEYRSNQPQHF. The chain has TRBV4-1 and TRBJ1-5; no firm D call. The germline V gene encodes CDR1 MGHRA and CDR2 YSYEKL. This CDR3 has 15 residues. V gave up 6 bases and J gave up 1 base, with 13 bases separating them.

The V gene is TRBV4-1, the J gene TRBJ2-5; D not resolved. V was trimmed by 2 bases and J by 2 bases, leaving 6 bases between them. The CDR3 runs to 13 residues. The V gene's germline CDR1 is MGHRA and CDR2 YSYEKL. Written as DNA, the CDR3 is TGCGCCAGCAGCCAATGCGGACAAGAGACCCAGTACTTC. It specifies CASSQCGQETQYF.

The rearrangement links TRBV6-1 to TRBJ1-6; 9 bases agree with TRBD1. The germline V gene has CDR1 MNHNS and CDR2 SASEGT. V lost 5 bases and J lost 7; bases outside the gene matches: 6. This CDR3 contains 15 residues. CDR3 amino acids: CASSSAGTGNSPLHF. CDR3 nucleotide sequence: TGTGCCAGCAGTAGCGCCGGGACAGGGAATTCACCCCTCCACTTT.

Worth noting for this clone: A far larger clone is off by one base, so a read error is likely. Different DNA sequences within this sample yield the same CDR3. The chain is built from TRBV5-1 and TRBJ2-7, with 9 bases fitting TRBD1. CDR1 is SGHRS, CDR2 YFSETQ, per germline. Trimming took 4 bases from V and 7 from J; bases not matched to a gene: 15. The CDR3 runs 16 residues. The CDR3 sequence is CASSPNLRDRAGEQYF. The CDR3 bases are TGCGCCAGCAGCCCCAACCTCCGGGACAGGGCGGGAGAGCAGTACTTC.